Given below is one TCR beta chain in context. No antigen is known for it. No quality values exist for individual bases; no much larger clone is one base distant. The data originate from a study of response to subunit inactivated influenza vaccine (dated by TCRdb to 2016 to 2018). Turning to the overall study: Deep quantitative T cell receptor repertoire profiling was used in the study to track responses to a trivalent subunit inactivated influenza vaccine.

Library construction relied on RT-PCR. Reads for this sample came from an Illumina HiSeq 2500. The raw public reads went through TCRdb reprocessing: fastp at Q25, MiXCR clone calling, in-frame beta chains kept. Each record represents a unique CDR3 protein, reported with the most common genes and DNA among its rows. This sample has hundreds of thousands of distinct CDR3 sequences in its table, and about 25% of those were observed once. In total, the top ten clones hold 1.9% of the sample. Broad study findings and their caveats: It was suggested by the authors that each seasonal influenza vaccination may recruit only a limited number of new T cells.

The CDR3 spans 13 residues, from the cysteine through the phenylalanine. This entry keeps only the CDR3 DNA: 39 bases, framed from base 1. Reading the germline V gene gives CDR1 SNHLY and CDR2 FYNNEI. Between the V and J ends, shortened by 6 bases and 7 bases respectively, the junction contains 10 bases. The clonotype originates from a man aged 45 to 65 who received an inactivated influenza vaccine. Donor details come from another sample of the same person, matched by shared clones. The sequence links TRBV2 to TRBJ1-6; possibly the D gene is TRBD1, per 5 matching bases. The source material was CD4+ T cells sorted from PBMCs, sampled more than 4 days after vaccination. The DNA sequence is TGTGCCAGCAGCCTACAGGAGAATTCACCCCTCCACTTT. Translated, this is CASSLQENSPLHF.